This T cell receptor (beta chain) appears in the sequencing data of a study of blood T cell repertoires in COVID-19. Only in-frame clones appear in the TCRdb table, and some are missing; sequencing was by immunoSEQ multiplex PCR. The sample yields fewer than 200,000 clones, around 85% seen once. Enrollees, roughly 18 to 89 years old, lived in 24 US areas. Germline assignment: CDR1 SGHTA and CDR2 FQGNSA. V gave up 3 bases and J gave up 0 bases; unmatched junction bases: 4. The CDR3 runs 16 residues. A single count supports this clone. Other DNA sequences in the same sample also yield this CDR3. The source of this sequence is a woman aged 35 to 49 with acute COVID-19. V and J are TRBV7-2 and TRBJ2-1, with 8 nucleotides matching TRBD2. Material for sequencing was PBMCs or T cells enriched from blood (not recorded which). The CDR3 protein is CASSLSGSSSYNEQFF. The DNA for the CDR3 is TGTGCCAGCAGCTTGAGCGGGAGCAGCTCCTACAATGAGCAGTTCTTC.